A single sample gave rise to the 5 T cell receptor beta chains below, sequenced in a study of cytomegalovirus exposure and HLA in healthy donors. PCR amplification relied on 60 Vbeta primers (plus 13 Jbeta primers). Assay: immunoSEQ multiplex PCR; the TCRdb copy retains only in-frame clones and omits some. The table has around 100,000 clones, around three quarters seen once. The sample consisted of PBMCs. Source of these receptors: a man in his thirties or forties in good health and CMV-seronegative.

This clone was counted only a few times. The chain joins TRBV5-1 to TRBJ2-7, with D perhaps TRBD2 (5 bases). The CDR3 loop spans 15 amino acids. Trimming removed 0 bases at V and 1 base at J, with 11 bases between. Germline V CDR1 and CDR2: SGHRS, YFSETQ. The chain's CDR3 is CASSLDASRSYEQYF. In DNA, the CDR3 is TGCGCCAGCAGCTTGGATGCTAGCCGGTCCTACGAGCAGTACTTC. The full variable domain, completed using reference TRBV5-1 and TRBJ2-7, is KAGVTQTPRYLIKTRGQQVTLSCSPISGHRSVSWYQQTPGQGLQFLFEYFSETQRNKGNFPGRFSGRQFSNSRSEMNVSTLELGDSALYLCASSLDASRSYEQYFGPGTRLTVT.

The gene calls are TRBV6-4 and TRBJ2-1, with TRBD2 matching over 11 bases. V shed 7 bases, J shed 8 bases, and the junction held 7 bases outside the gene matches. The CDR3 sequence is 14 residues long. CDR1 is MRHNA, CDR2 SNTAGT, per germline. The CDR3 DNA reads TGTGCCAGCAAACTAGCGGGAGACTCTGATGAGCAGTTCTTC. This sequence encodes CASKLAGDSDEQFF.

The DNA for the CDR3 is TGTGCCAGCAGCGGCGGTAATGAAAAACTGTTTTTT. Residues: CASSGGNEKLFF. The chain combines TRBV28 with TRBJ1-4, with D unclear. The CDR3 has 12 amino acids. Trimming pared 6 bases from V and 4 bases from J, leaving 6 bases between. CDR1 and CDR2 (germline): MDHEN, SYDVKM.

The chain is built from TRBV15 and TRBJ2-7; no clear D. The germline V and J ends were trimmed by 0 bases and 4 bases, with 10 bases remaining between them. Germline CDR1 LNHNV, CDR2 YYDKDF (reference sequence). The CDR3 has 14 amino acids. Here the CDR3 reads CATSRERVRYEQYF. DNA of the CDR3: TGTGCCACCAGCAGAGAACGGGTTCGGTACGAGCAGTACTTC.

V gene TRBV4-1 combines with J gene TRBJ2-3; tentatively, D is TRBD1 (6 bases). With 0 bases removed from V and 1 base from J, the gap between germline ends came to 11 bases. The CDR3 runs to 16 residues. Germline lookup yields CDR1 MGHRA and CDR2 YSYEKL. The CDR3 region has the DNA TGCGCCAGCAGCCAAGATTCAGGGGCTGGCACAGATACGCAGTATTTT. Its protein is CASSQDSGAGTDTQYF.